This entry lists 19 T cell receptor beta chains sequenced from one sample in a study of cytomegalovirus exposure and HLA in healthy donors. Primers: 60 Vbeta forward and 13 Jbeta reverse. Sequencing used immunoSEQ multiplex PCR; TCRdb keeps in-frame clones, though not all of them. Here the sample spans about 170,000 clones, roughly two thirds being singletons. Input material: PBMCs. The receptors were sampled from a woman between 18 and 29 years old in good health and CMV-seropositive.

The table lists this clone with a count of one. The rearrangement joins TRBV5-1 to TRBJ1-2, with TRBD1 matching over 7 bases. The V segment lost 0 bases and the J segment 1 base; nucleotides outside the gene matches: 3. CDR3 length: 15 amino acids. CDR1 is SGHRS, CDR2 YFSETQ, per germline. In DNA form, the CDR3 reads TGCGCCAGCAGCTTGGGGACAGGCCTTAACTATGGCTACACCTTC. This sequence encodes CASSLGTGLNYGYTF.

The chain carries TRBV5-6 and TRBJ2-7; D is unresolved. Germline CDR1 SGHDT, CDR2 YYEEEE. V shed 0 bases and J shed 6 bases, with 13 bases lying between them. This CDR3 comprises 14 residues. In DNA form, the CDR3 reads TGTGCCAGCAGCTTGGCCGTTCTGTCCGTCGAGCAGTACTTC. This codes for CASSLAVLSVEQYF.

The chain joins TRBV6-5 to TRBJ2-7, with D perhaps matching TRBD2 (5 bases). The CDR3 loop spans 11 amino acids. V was pared by 6 bases and J by 9 bases, with 12 bases between. The germline CDR1 and CDR2 sequences are MNHEY and SVGAGI. The CDR3 region is CASRDGDLQYF. DNA of the CDR3: TGTGCCAGCAGAGACGGGGATTTGCAGTACTTC.

V usage is TRBV2 and J usage is TRBJ2-7; the D is unclear. V was pared by 6 bases and J by 2 bases, with 8 bases between. Per the germline V gene, CDR1 is SNHLY and CDR2 is FYNNEI. The CDR3 extends over 12 amino acids. The CDR3 loop reads CASRAETYEQYF. In DNA, the CDR3 is TGTGCCAGCAGGGCCGAAACCTACGAGCAGTACTTC.

DNA for the CDR3: TGTGCTAGTGTCGCCCCCCTAGCGGGGGGATCCTACAATGAGCAGTTCTTC. This codes for CASVAPLAGGSYNEQFF. The V gene is TRBV12-5, the J gene TRBJ2-1; 11 nucleotides line up with TRBD2. The V gene end was trimmed by 7 bases and the J gene end by 1 base; junction bases not matched to a gene: 9. The CDR3 is 17 amino acids. Germline V gene sequence: CDR1 LGHNT, CDR2 FRNRAP.

The V call is TRBV2, the J call TRBJ2-5; D is possibly TRBD2 (6 bases). CDR3 size: 14 residues. The germline CDR1 and CDR2 sequences are SNHLY and FYNNEI. V shed 4 bases and J shed 5 bases, with 14 bases lying between them. For the CDR3, the DNA is TGTGCCAGCAGTGTCCTGGGGGGAGGCGAGACCCAGTACTTC. Its protein is CASSVLGGGETQYF.

The CDR3, as DNA: TGTGCCAGCAGCCCCCTGGGGGACACCGACTACGAGCAGTACTTC. It encodes CASSPLGDTDYEQYF. The J gene is TRBJ2-7, the V gene TRBV14; maybe TRBD1 (6 bases). The length of the CDR3 is 15 residues. V shed 4 bases and J shed 3 bases, with 16 bases lying between them. Germline V CDR1 and CDR2: SGHDN, FVKESK.

This clone was seen a single time. The V and J genes are TRBV29-1 and TRBJ2-3, with 8 bases aligning to TRBD2. Trimming cost V 7 bases and J 8 bases; bases outside gene matches: 17. Germline CDR1 reads SQVTM; CDR2 reads ANQGSEA. The CDR3 spans 15 residues. CDR3 region: CSAARVAGLTSTQYF. The CDR3 nucleotides read TGCAGCGCCGCGCGTGTAGCGGGGCTCACTAGTACGCAGTATTTT.

The chain joins TRBV9 to TRBJ2-1; TRBD1 might be the D (6 bases). Germline CDR1 SGDLS, CDR2 YYNGEE. Trimming pared 0 bases from V and 8 bases from J, leaving 15 bases between. The CDR3 has 15 amino acids. The CDR3: CASSVGQGTRDEQFF. The CDR3 nucleotides read TGTGCCAGCAGCGTAGGGCAGGGGACGAGAGATGAGCAGTTCTTC.

The rearrangement links TRBV10-1 to TRBJ2-7; a weak D match, TRBD2 (7 bases). CDR1 WNHNN and CDR2 SYGVQD come from the germline V gene (reference sequence). There are 18 residues in the CDR3. V lost 2 bases and J lost 1, with 21 bases in between. The CDR3 protein is CASSERGSGGSGSYEQYF. CDR3 bases: TGCGCCAGCAGTGAGAGAGGGTCGGGGGGCAGTGGGTCCTACGAGCAGTACTTC.

This clone has more than one count but fewer than ten. The rearrangement links TRBV15 to TRBJ2-5; a weak D match, TRBD1 (6 bases). CDR1 and CDR2 from the germline V gene are LNHNV and YYDKDF (reference sequence). This CDR3 comprises 12 residues. The germline V and J ends were trimmed by 2 bases and 5 bases, with 6 bases remaining between them. CDR3 nucleotides: TGTGCCACCAGCAGACAGGGGGAGACCCAGTACTTC. This codes for CATSRQGETQYF.

This clone was observed once. This chain uses TRBV30 with TRBJ2-5; 10 bases align to TRBD2. CDR1 and CDR2 (germline): GTSNPN, SVGIG (reference sequence). The V and J ends lost 0 bases and 5 bases, in that order; junction bases with no gene match: 6. This CDR3 contains 15 residues. In nucleotides, the CDR3 is TGTGCCTGGAGTGTACAAGCGGGGGGGAGGGAGACCCAGTACTTC. Its translation is CAWSVQAGGRETQYF.

The CDR3, as DNA: TGTGCCGGCTCTAGCGGGGGGCTTTCATACAATGAGCAGTTCTTC. This translates into CAGSSGGLSYNEQFF. This chain links TRBV5-4 with TRBJ2-1, with TRBD2 matching over 11 bases. This CDR3 is built from 15 residues. Looked up from germline, CDR1 is SGHNT and CDR2 is YYREEE (reference sequence). J gave up 4 bases and V 10 bases, and 10 bases lay outside the gene matches.

The chain has TRBV19 and TRBJ2-6; D possibly corresponds to TRBD2 (5 bases). The V end was cut by 7 bases, the J end by 9 bases, with 16 bases between. Looked up from germline, CDR1 is LNHDA and CDR2 is SQIVND (reference sequence). CDR3 size: 14 residues. The DNA for the CDR3 is TGTGCCAGTACCCCTGTAGAGGCGGGCAACGTCCTGACTTTC. This gives the protein CASTPVEAGNVLTF.

The chain carries TRBV4-2 and TRBJ1-2; D not resolved. The CDR3 sequence is 15 residues long. Germline V gene sequence: CDR1 LGHNA, CDR2 YNFKEQ. Trimming took off 4 bases at V and 8 bases at J, with 20 bases between the two ends. CDR3 bases: TGTGCCAGCAGCCCACCAGCCGAGGGCACCAGGGGCTACACCTTC. It encodes CASSPPAEGTRGYTF.

The chain carries TRBV28 and TRBJ2-3, with TRBD2 as a possible D gene (5 bases). Looked up from germline, CDR1 is MDHEN and CDR2 is SYDVKM. The CDR3 length is 16 residues. The V and J ends lost 5 bases and 3 bases respectively, with 18 bases between them. The chain's CDR3 is CASSPDFPGSTDTQYF. The CDR3 nucleotides are TGTGCCAGCAGTCCCGACTTCCCGGGGTCTACAGATACGCAGTATTTT.

The J gene is TRBJ2-3, the V gene TRBV19, with TRBD2 matching 13 bases. The ends lost 7 bases at V and 6 bases at J; junction bases unmatched: 7. CDR1 is LNHDA, CDR2 SQIVND, per germline (reference sequence). This CDR3 is 15 amino acids long. The CDR3 here is CASTRLAGGSDTQYF. The DNA of the CDR3 is TGTGCCAGTACCCGACTAGCGGGGGGTTCGGATACGCAGTATTTT.

The rearrangement uses TRBV2 and TRBJ2-1; no clear D gene. CDR3 length: 12 residues. The germline CDR1 and CDR2 sequences are SNHLY and FYNNEI. V lost 8 bases to trimming and J lost 6 bases, with 11 bases between them. DNA for the CDR3: TGTGCCAGCCAACAGAATATCAATGAGCAGTTCTTC. This gives the protein CASQQNINEQFF.

The rearrangement links TRBV5-6 to TRBJ2-2; D is perhaps TRBD2 (6 bases). CDR1 is SGHDT and CDR2 is YYEEEE in the germline V gene. The V gene lost 2 bases and the J gene lost 0 bases, with 11 bases spanning the gap. This CDR3 is 16 amino acids long. The CDR3 nucleotides read TGTGCCAGCAGCTTACGGGGGATCACGAACACCGGGGAGCTGTTTTTT. It codes for CASSLRGITNTGELFF. Based on the CDR3 plus reference TRBV5-6 and TRBJ2-2, the full variable domain is DAGVTQSPTHLIKTRGQQVTLRCSPKSGHDTVSWYQQALGQGPQFIFQYYEEEERQRGNFPDRFSGHQFPNYSSELNVNALLLGDSALYLCASSLRGITNTGELFFGEGSRLTVL.